This TCR beta chain was captured in a study of blood T cell repertoires in COVID-19. This CDR3 comprises 13 residues. CDR1 and CDR2 from the germline V gene are MDHEN and SYDVKM. The junction had 7 bases not matched to a gene; V was cut back by 8 bases and J by 4 bases. Produced via immunoSEQ multiplex PCR; TCRdb's table is partial and in-frame only. Of 500,000 or so clones in the sample, 87% were seen once. The V gene is TRBV28, the J gene TRBJ1-2; 7 bases agree with TRBD1. Sequenced input: PBMCs or T cells enriched from blood (not recorded which). The clonotype comes from a woman younger than 30 who had recovered from COVID-19. CDR3 in DNA: TGTGCCAGCTTGTCCAGGGGGATCTATGGCTACACCTTC. Translation: CASLSRGIYGYTF.